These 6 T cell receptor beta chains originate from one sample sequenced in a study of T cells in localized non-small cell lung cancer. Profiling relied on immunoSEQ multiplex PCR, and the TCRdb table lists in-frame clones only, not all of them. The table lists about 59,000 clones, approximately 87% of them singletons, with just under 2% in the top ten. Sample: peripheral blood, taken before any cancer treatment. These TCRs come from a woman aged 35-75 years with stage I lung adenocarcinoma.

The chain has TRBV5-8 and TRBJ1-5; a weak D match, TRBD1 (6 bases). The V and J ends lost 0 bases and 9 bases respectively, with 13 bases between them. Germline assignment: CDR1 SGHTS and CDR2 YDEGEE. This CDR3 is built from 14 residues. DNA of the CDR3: TGTGCCAGCAGCTTGGAGGGGGGCCCGGGGCCCCAGCATTTT. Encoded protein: CASSLEGGPGPQHF.

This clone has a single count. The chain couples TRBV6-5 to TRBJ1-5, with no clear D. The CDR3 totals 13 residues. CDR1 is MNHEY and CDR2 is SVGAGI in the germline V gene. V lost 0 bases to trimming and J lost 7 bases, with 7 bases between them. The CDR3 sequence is CASSYSIQQPQHF. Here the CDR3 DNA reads TGTGCCAGCAGTTACTCGATTCAACAGCCCCAGCATTTT.

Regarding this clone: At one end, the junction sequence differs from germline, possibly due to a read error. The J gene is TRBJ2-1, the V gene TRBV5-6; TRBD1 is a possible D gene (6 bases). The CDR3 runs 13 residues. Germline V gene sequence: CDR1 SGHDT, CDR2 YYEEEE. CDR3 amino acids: CASTLGIGGEQFF. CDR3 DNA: TGTGCCAGCACCTTGGGTATAGGGGGTGAGCAGTTCTTC.

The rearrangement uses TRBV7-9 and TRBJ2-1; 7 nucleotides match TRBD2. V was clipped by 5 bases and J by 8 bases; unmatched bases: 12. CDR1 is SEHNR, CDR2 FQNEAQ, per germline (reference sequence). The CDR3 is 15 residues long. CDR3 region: CASSQPGTTNYEQFF. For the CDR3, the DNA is TGTGCCAGCAGCCAACCCGGGACTACCAATTATGAGCAGTTCTTC.

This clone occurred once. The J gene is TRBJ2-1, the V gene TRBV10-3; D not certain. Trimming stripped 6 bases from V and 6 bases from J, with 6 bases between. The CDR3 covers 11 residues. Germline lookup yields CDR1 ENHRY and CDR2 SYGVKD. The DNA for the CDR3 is TGTGCCATCAGGGACCGCAATGAGCAGTTCTTC. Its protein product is CAIRDRNEQFF.

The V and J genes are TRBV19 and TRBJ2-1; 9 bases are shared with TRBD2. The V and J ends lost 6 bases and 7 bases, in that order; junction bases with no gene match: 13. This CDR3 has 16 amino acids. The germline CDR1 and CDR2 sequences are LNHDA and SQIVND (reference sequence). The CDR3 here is CASSFLLAGLLNEQFF. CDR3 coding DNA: TGTGCCAGTAGCTTCCTACTAGCGGGCCTTTTGAATGAGCAGTTCTTC.